Listed here are 16 T cell receptor beta chains from one sample, sequenced in a study of T cells in Graves' hyperthyroidism and ophthalmopathy. There were TCR beta CDR3 regions amplified from RNA transcripts. Primed by the HTBI set, a first-round RT-PCR was run on the TCR CDR3. TCRdb reprocessed the multiplex PCR reads with MiXCR, giving one entry per CDR3 protein. The data contain over 300,000 distinct CDR3 sequences, roughly 13% of them seen just once; the ten biggest clones take up 30% to 35%. Sequencing used blood. These receptors originate from a woman between 35 and 50 years old with Graves' ophthalmopathy.

This clonotype was found many times. CDR3: CASIVGWSTGELFF. CDR3 sequence (DNA): TGTGCCAGCATTGTGGGGTGGAGCACCGGGGAGCTGTTTTTT. The V and J genes are TRBV6-1 and TRBJ2-2; D gene uncertain. Per the germline V gene, CDR1 is MNHNS and CDR2 is SASEGT. The CDR3 has 14 residues. V lost 7 bases, J lost 4 bases, and 13 bases lay in between.

This clonotype was seen many times. The J gene is TRBJ1-2, the V gene TRBV29-1; tentatively, D is TRBD1 (5 bases). The germline CDR1 and CDR2 sequences are SQVTM and ANQGSEA. V was trimmed by 0 bases and J by 5 bases, leaving 10 bases between them. The CDR3 loop spans 13 amino acids. The CDR3 DNA reads as TGCAGCGTTGAAGAGCAGGGTCGGTATGGCTACACCTTC. This codes for CSVEEQGRYGYTF.

This clonotype was recorded at least ten times. The J gene is TRBJ2-3, the V gene TRBV20-1, with 8 nucleotides matching TRBD2. J was trimmed by 8 bases and V by 5 bases; bases with no gene match: 12. Germline CDR1 and CDR2: DFQATT and SNEGSKA (reference sequence). CDR3 size: 14 residues. The DNA of the CDR3 is TGCAGTGCTCTCAAGGAAGAGCGGGAGCTTACGCAGTATTTT. It encodes CSALKEERELTQYF.

In this sample, this clonotype turned up a few times. CDR3 residues: CASSLGPRSTDTQYF. In DNA, the CDR3 is TGTGCCAGCAGCTTGGGGCCTCGTAGCACAGATACGCAGTATTTT. The chain uses TRBV5-6 and TRBJ2-3; no firm D call. V shed 0 bases and J shed 0 bases, with 8 bases lying between them. The CDR3 extends over 15 amino acids. Germline V lookup: CDR1 SGHDT, CDR2 YYEEEE.

This clonotype was recorded many times. The chain combines TRBV2 with TRBJ1-1; D unclear. Trimming shortened V by 6 bases and J by 2 bases, and 10 bases separated the two germline ends. This CDR3 has 13 amino acids. The germline V gene encodes CDR1 SNHLY and CDR2 FYNNEI. In DNA form, the CDR3 reads TGTGCCAGCAGAGTAACAGCCAACACTGAAGCTTTCTTT. It encodes CASRVTANTEAFF.

The chain joins TRBV20-1 to TRBJ2-5, with D unresolved. The CDR3 is 14 amino acids. Germline values: CDR1 DFQATT, CDR2 SNEGSKA (reference sequence). V lost 3 bases, J lost 2 bases, and 13 bases lay in between. The CDR3 region has the DNA TGCAGTGCTAGTGAGACGGTTATACAAGAGACCCAGTACTTC. Amino acid sequence: CSASETVIQETQYF.

In its sample, this clonotype was seen a few times. The chain is built from TRBV4-1 and TRBJ2-7, with 7 bases identical to TRBD1. The CDR3 extends over 16 amino acids. CDR1 and CDR2 (germline): MGHRA, YSYEKL. After removal of 4 bases from V and 3 bases from J, the junction contained 12 bases not matched to a gene. CDR3 sequence: CASSPRPTGQDYEQYF. CDR3 coding DNA: TGCGCCAGCAGCCCGAGACCGACTGGACAGGACTACGAGCAGTACTTC.

This clonotype was observed many times. This chain uses TRBV6-1 with TRBJ1-2, with D perhaps TRBD1 (5 bases). V gave up 3 bases and J gave up 6 bases, with 20 bases separating them. Germline V lookup: CDR1 MNHNS, CDR2 SASEGT. This CDR3 comprises 16 residues. The CDR3 is CASSDLIGTAINGYTF. The DNA for the CDR3 is TGTGCCAGCAGTGATCTTATAGGGACCGCTATTAATGGCTACACCTTC.

This clonotype has at least ten counts. DNA of the CDR3: TGTGCCAGCACCTCCGGGACTAGCGGTTACAATGAGCAGTTCTTC. It specifies CASTSGTSGYNEQFF. V gene TRBV6-1 combines with J gene TRBJ2-1, with 11 bases aligning to TRBD2. Germline CDR1 MNHNS, CDR2 SASEGT. The junction had 6 bases not matched to a gene; V was cut back by 7 bases and J by 4 bases. The CDR3 loop spans 15 amino acids.

Many counts were recorded for this clonotype. The chain carries TRBV6-2 or TRBV6-3 and TRBJ2-7; perhaps TRBD1 as D (6 bases). V dropped 5 bases and J dropped 1 base, with 9 bases sitting between them. This CDR3 spans 13 amino acids. The germline gives CDR1 MNHEY, CDR2 SVGEGT. The CDR3 reads CASSVDSSYEQYF. The CDR3 nucleotides are TGTGCCAGCAGTGTGGACAGTTCCTACGAGCAGTACTTC.

This clonotype has ten or more counts. V usage is TRBV29-1 and J usage is TRBJ1-1; unclear D gene. Trimming removed 7 bases from V and 6 bases from J, with 18 bases in between. Germline loops: CDR1 SQVTM, CDR2 ANQGSEA. The CDR3 has 13 residues. CDR3 bases: TGCAGCGGTGCAGGATCTGCTAACGCTGAAGCTTTCTTT. It yields the protein CSGAGSANAEAFF.

This clonotype was detected only once. This chain connects TRBV5-1 to TRBJ1-3, with D perhaps matching TRBD1 (5 bases). Germline V CDR1 and CDR2: SGHRS, YFSETQ. There are 17 residues in the CDR3. V lost 2 bases to trimming and J lost 6 bases, with 21 bases between them. The DNA of the CDR3 is TGCGCCAGCAGCTTCCCTACGGACACGGAACCTGCAAACACCATATATTTT. Its translation: CASSFPTDTEPANTIYF.

Ten or more counts support this clonotype. The V call is TRBV6-2 or TRBV6-3, the J call TRBJ1-2; D call uncertain. V dropped 6 bases and J dropped 5 bases, with 10 bases sitting between them. The germline V gene has CDR1 MNHEY and CDR2 SVGEGT. The CDR3 loop spans 12 amino acids. The CDR3 DNA reads as TGTGCCAGCAGGCCGGACGGGTATGGCTACACCTTC. This gives the protein CASRPDGYGYTF.

This clonotype came up a few times. V and J are TRBV7-9 and TRBJ2-1, with TRBD2 identical over 12 bases. Germline loops: CDR1 SEHNR, CDR2 FQNEAQ (reference sequence). This CDR3 region has 14 residues. The V segment lost 4 bases and the J segment 10 bases; nucleotides outside the gene matches: 5. The CDR3 nucleotides are TGTGCCAGCAGCTCAAGACTAGCGGGAGAAGAGCAGTTCTTC. It specifies CASSSRLAGEEQFF.

The sample holds many counts of this clonotype. V usage is TRBV7-8 and J usage is TRBJ2-5, with 8 bases that match TRBD2. V shed 4 bases and J 4 bases; nucleotides not matched to a gene: 20. Germline V CDR1 and CDR2: SGHVS, FQNEAQ. The CDR3 sequence is 19 residues long. CDR3 region: CASSSPPGIIGGGGETQYF. CDR3 DNA sequence: TGTGCCAGCAGCTCGCCCCCAGGGATTATCGGGGGGGGAGGAGAGACCCAGTACTTC.

This clonotype was picked up many times. V gene TRBV11-2 combines with J gene TRBJ2-1, with D hard to call. V lost 1 base and J 7 bases, leaving 8 bases between the germline ends. There are 13 residues in the CDR3. Germline assignment: CDR1 SGHAT and CDR2 FQNNGV. This chain's CDR3 is CASSLVRANEQFF. CDR3 sequence (DNA): TGTGCCAGCAGCTTAGTTAGGGCTAATGAGCAGTTCTTC.